This T cell receptor beta chain was documented in a study of blood T cell repertoires in COVID-19. Overall study: There were acute and convalescent COVID-19 samples, and they came from the United States, Italy and Spain.

Seattle cases were enrolled at active infection and followed longitudinally. The V gene lost 4 bases and the J gene lost 6 bases, with 14 bases spanning the gap. From germline, CDR1 is KGHSH and CDR2 LQKENI. CDR3 length: 14 amino acids. Sequencing used immunoSEQ multiplex PCR; TCRdb keeps in-frame clones, though not all of them. The top ten hold roughly 1.9% of the sample, which has over 100,000 clones, 80% to 95% seen once. This chain links TRBV18 with TRBJ2-3; possible D gene TRBD1, 5 bases. Sequenced input: peripheral blood. The receptor was isolated from a woman between 45 and 60 years old with COVID-19, enrolled during active disease. This chain's CDR3 is CASSLTPGADTQYF. The CDR3 DNA reads as TGTGCCAGCTCACTCACGCCTGGGGCGGATACGCAGTATTTT.